The sequence of this TCR beta chain was determined in a study of T cell repertoires in cytomegalovirus infection. Study summary: CMV infection together with matching HLA type was indicated by public TCR beta signatures.

Comments on this clonotype: Its antigen is unknown.

TCRdb recomputed calls from the reads with MiXCR, one row per CDR3 protein. The data hold around 800,000 distinct CDR3 sequences, with approximately 32% observed a single time. Source: cultured CD8+ T cells from PBMCs, taken from culture after CMV antigen stimulation. This receptor was obtained from a human donor in good health (CMV status not recorded). Some clones in this sample may be carry-over from other donors' samples.

The CDR3 DNA is TGTGCCAGCAGTGCCTTCACAGGGGGTAACGCCTACGAGCAGTACTTC. Translated: CASSAFTGGNAYEQYF. The chain couples TRBV27 to TRBJ2-7; the match to TRBD1 covers 8 bases. Germline CDR1 and CDR2: MNHEY and SMNVEV (reference sequence). The CDR3 is 16 residues long. The trim removed 5 bases at V and 2 bases at J, leaving 11 bases unmatched.